This entry describes one TCR beta chain. The CDR3 is 14 amino acids. CDR1 and CDR2 (germline): SGHVS, FQNEAQ. Trimming shortened V by 1 base and J by 2 bases, and 9 bases separated the two germline ends. Under the authors' procedure: Quantification of nucleated cells was approximated via reference gene primer amplification. Assay: immunoSEQ multiplex PCR; the TCRdb copy retains only in-frame clones and omits some. V and J calls and clone size are as listed in that table; D and trimming were resolved from the DNA. Among roughly 200,000 clones, more than 70% were seen once, and the ten largest hold 6%. This sample was included in a study of blood T cell repertoires in COVID-19. Study background: Acute and convalescent COVID-19 specimens originated in the United States, Italy and Spain. The cDNA or gDNA used as material had been derived from T cells, B-cell-depleted T cells, or PBMCs.

This clonotype was sampled from a man between 40 and 49 years old with active or convalescent COVID-19. Material for sequencing was peripheral blood. This chain joins TRBV7-8 and TRBJ2-7; D remains unclear. Here the CDR3 reads CASSLEPATYEQYF. In DNA form, the CDR3 reads TGTGCCAGCAGCTTAGAACCAGCGACCTACGAGCAGTACTTC.